Below are 7 T cell receptor beta chains sequenced from a single sample in a study of post-analysis software for immune sequencing data. Study-wide findings and caveats: Roughly 5 TRBV segments (TRBV5-6, TRBV5-1 and TRBV20-1 among them) occurred more frequently in patients than in controls.

TCR beta cDNA libraries included unique molecular identifiers. TCRdb re-called the PCR reads through MiXCR, storing one row per CDR3 protein. In the table there are roughly 800,000 distinct CDR3 sequences, less than 35% of which are singletons. The antigens these receptors bind are not known. The sequenced material came from blood. The origin of the receptors is a girl between 5 and 17 years old with multiple sclerosis.

The chain carries TRBV12-3 or TRBV12-4 and TRBJ2-3, with D uncertain. Trimming removed 5 bases from V and 2 bases from J, with 11 bases in between. This CDR3 region has 14 residues. The CDR3 here is CASSPSLFTDTQYF. In nucleotides, the CDR3 is TGTGCCAGCAGTCCCAGTCTGTTCACAGATACGCAGTATTTT.

V gene TRBV10-3 combines with J gene TRBJ1-5, with D possibly TRBD1 on 5 matching bases. In germline, CDR1 is ENHRY, CDR2 SYGVKD. The CDR3 is 15 residues long. V was cut by 4 bases and J by 2 bases, with 12 bases left in between. CDR3 loop: CAISGTGGGNQPQHF. The DNA for the CDR3 is TGTGCCATCAGTGGGACCGGAGGGGGCAATCAGCCCCAGCATTTT.

A word on this clonotype: Mismatch with germline at one junction end may stem from a read error. The rearrangement joins TRBV7-7 to TRBJ2-4; TRBD1 matches at 8 bases. Matching the DNA end better, TRBJ2-5 makes the J call doubtful. The CDR3 contains 15 residues. The V gene's germline CDR1 is SSHAT and CDR2 FNYEAQ (reference sequence). As DNA, the CDR3 is TGTGCTAGCAGCCGAAGACCGACAGGGGAGGAGACCCAGTACTTC. Its protein product is CASSRRPTGEETQYF.

V is TRBV29-1 and J is TRBJ1-1, with 10 bases matching TRBD1. V gave up 4 bases and J gave up 0 bases; unmatched junction bases: 5. The length of the CDR3 is 15 residues. Germline lookup yields CDR1 SQVTM and CDR2 ANQGSEA. Here the CDR3 reads CSVGQGATLNTEAFF. CDR3 coding DNA: TGCAGCGTTGGACAGGGGGCAACTTTGAACACTGAAGCTTTCTTT. Full variable domain (remainder filled in from reference TRBV29-1 and TRBJ1-1): SAVISQKPSRDICQRGTSLTIQCQVDSQVTMMFWYRQQPGQSLTLIATANQGSEATYESGFVIDKFPISRPNLTFSTLTVSNMSPEDSSIYLCSVGQGATLNTEAFFGQGTRLTVV.

This clonotype has at least ten counts. The gene calls are TRBV29-1 and TRBJ2-7; a weak D match, TRBD2 (5 bases). Trimming took off 5 bases at V and 6 bases at J, with 17 bases between the two ends. CDR1 and CDR2 from the germline V gene are SQVTM and ANQGSEA. The CDR3 has 13 residues. CDR3 DNA: TGCAGCGTTTCTTACCCCAACCGGGGCGAGCAGTACTTC. Its protein product is CSVSYPNRGEQYF.

V and J are TRBV29-1 and TRBJ1-1; D is undetermined. The germline V gene has CDR1 SQVTM and CDR2 ANQGSEA. Trimming removed 6 bases from V and 9 bases from J, with 5 bases in between. This CDR3 is built from 8 residues. The CDR3 loop reads CSVQQAFF. CDR3 DNA: TGCAGCGTACAGCAAGCTTTCTTT.

The rearrangement links TRBV29-1 to TRBJ1-5; 9 nucleotides align to TRBD1. CDR1 and CDR2 (germline): SQVTM, ANQGSEA. The CDR3 runs 14 residues. Trimming at V came to 6 bases and at J to 3 bases, leaving 6 bases not matched to a gene. CDR3 bases: TGCAGCGTCCGGACAGGGGACTACAATCAGCCCCAGCATTTT. As protein: CSVRTGDYNQPQHF.